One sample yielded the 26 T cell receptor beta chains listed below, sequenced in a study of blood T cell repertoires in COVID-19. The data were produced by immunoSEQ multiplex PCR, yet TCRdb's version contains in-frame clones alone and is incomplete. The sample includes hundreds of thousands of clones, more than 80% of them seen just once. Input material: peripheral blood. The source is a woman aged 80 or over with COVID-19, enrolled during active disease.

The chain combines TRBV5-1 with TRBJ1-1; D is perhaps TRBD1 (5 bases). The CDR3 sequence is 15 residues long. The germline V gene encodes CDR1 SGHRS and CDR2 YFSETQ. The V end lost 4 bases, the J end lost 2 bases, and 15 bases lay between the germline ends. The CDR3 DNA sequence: TGCGCCAGCAGCAAGGGCGGGGGTTTTAACACTGAAGCTTTCTTT. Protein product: CASSKGGGFNTEAFF.

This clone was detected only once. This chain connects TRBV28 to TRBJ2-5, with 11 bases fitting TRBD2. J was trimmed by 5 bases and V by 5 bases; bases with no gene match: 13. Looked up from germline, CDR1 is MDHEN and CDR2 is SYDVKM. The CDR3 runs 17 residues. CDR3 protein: CASSPRLAGGARETQYF. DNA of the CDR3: TGTGCCAGCAGTCCCCGGTTAGCGGGAGGGGCCCGGGAGACCCAGTACTTC.

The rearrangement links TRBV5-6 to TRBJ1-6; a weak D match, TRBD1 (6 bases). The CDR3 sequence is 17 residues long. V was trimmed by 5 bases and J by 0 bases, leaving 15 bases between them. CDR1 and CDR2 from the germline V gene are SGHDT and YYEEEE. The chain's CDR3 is CASRPKQGSSYNSPLHF. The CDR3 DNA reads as TGTGCCAGCAGACCCAAACAGGGAAGCTCCTATAATTCACCCCTCCACTTT.

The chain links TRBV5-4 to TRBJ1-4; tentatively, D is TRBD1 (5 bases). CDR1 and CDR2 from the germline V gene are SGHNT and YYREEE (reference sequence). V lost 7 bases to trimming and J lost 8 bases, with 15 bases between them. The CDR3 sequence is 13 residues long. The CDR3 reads CASSPSGGEKLFF. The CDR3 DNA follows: TGTGCCAGCTCTCCAAGCGGGGGGGAAAAACTGTTTTTT.

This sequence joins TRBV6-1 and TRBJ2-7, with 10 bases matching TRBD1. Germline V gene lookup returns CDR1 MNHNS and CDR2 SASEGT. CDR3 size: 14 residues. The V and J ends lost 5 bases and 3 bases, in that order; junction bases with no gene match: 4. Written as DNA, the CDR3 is TGTGCCAGCAGTTCCTGGGACAGGGGCTACGAGCAGTACTTC. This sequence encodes CASSSWDRGYEQYF.

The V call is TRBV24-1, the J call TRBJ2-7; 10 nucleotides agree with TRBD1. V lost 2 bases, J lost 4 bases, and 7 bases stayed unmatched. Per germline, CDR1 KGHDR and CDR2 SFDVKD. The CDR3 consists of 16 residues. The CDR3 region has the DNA TGTGCCACCAGTGATTCGAAGACAGGGGGCTGGTACGAGCAGTACTTC. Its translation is CATSDSKTGGWYEQYF.

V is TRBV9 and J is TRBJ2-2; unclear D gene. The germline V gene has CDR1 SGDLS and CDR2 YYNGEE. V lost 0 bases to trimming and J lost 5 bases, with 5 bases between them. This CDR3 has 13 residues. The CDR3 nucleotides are TGTGCCAGCAGCGTAGTACAGACCGGGGAGCTGTTTTTT. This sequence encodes CASSVVQTGELFF.

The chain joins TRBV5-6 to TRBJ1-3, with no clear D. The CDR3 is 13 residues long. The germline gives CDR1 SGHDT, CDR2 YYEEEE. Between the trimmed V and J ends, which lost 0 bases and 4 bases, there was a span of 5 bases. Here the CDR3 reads CASSLEQGNTIYF. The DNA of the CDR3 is TGTGCCAGCAGCTTGGAACAGGGAAACACCATATATTTT.

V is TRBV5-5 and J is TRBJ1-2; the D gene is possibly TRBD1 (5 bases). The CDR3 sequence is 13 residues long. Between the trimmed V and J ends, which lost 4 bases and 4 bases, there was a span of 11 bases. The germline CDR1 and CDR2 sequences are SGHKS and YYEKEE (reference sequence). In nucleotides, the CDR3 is TGTGCCAGCAGCCTGACAGTGAGCTATGGCTACACCTTC. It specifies CASSLTVSYGYTF.

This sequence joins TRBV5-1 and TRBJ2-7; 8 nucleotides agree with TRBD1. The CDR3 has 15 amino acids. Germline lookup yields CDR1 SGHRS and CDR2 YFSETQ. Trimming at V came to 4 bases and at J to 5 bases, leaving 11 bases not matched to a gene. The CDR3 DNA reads TGCGCCAGCAGCCAAGGGACAGGCGGTTTCGACGAGCAGTACTTC. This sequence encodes CASSQGTGGFDEQYF.

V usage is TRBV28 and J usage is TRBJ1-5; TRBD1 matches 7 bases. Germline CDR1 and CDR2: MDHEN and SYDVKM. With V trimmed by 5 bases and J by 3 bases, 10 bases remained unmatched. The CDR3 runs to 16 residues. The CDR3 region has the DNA TGTGCCAGCAGTCCCGGACAGGCGCCATACAATCAGCCCCAGCATTTT. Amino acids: CASSPGQAPYNQPQHF.

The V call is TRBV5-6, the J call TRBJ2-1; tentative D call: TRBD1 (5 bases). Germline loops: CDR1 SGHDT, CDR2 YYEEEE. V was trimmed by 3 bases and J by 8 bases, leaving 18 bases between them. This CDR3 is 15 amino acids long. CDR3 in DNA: TGTGCCAGCAGCTCCCCCCTAATCCAGGGTGATGAGCAGTTCTTC. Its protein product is CASSSPLIQGDEQFF. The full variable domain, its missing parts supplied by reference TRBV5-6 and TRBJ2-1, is DAGVTQSPTHLIKTRGQQVTLRCSPKSGHDTVSWYQQALGQGPQFIFQYYEEEERQRGNFPDRFSGHQFPNYSSELNVNALLLGDSALYLCASSSPLIQGDEQFFGPGTRLTVL.

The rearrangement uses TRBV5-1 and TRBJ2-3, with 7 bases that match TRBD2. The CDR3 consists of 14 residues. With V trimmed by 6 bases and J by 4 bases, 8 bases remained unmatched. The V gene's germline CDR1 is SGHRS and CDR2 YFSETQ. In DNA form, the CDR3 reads TGCGCCAGCAATGCGTGGGGGAGGGCAGATACGCAGTATTTT. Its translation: CASNAWGRADTQYF.

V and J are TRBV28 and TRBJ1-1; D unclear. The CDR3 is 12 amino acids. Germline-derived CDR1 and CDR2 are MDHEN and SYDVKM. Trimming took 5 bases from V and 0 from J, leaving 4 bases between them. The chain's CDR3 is CASSRLNTEAFF. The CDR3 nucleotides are TGTGCCAGCAGTCGGTTGAACACTGAAGCTTTCTTT.

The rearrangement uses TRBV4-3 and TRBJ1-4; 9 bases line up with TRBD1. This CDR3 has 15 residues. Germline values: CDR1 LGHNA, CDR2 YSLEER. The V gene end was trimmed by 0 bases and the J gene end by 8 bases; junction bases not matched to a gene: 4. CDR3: CASSQDGTGREKLFF. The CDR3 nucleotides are TGCGCCAGCAGCCAAGATGGGACAGGGCGCGAAAAACTGTTTTTT.

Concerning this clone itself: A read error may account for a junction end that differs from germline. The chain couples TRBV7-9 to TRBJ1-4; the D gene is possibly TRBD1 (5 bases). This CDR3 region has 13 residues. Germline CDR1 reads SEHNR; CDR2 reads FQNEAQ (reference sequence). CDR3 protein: CASSLSTAGRTIF. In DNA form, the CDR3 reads TGTGCCAGCAGCTTATCGACGGCGGGACGGACAATCTTT.

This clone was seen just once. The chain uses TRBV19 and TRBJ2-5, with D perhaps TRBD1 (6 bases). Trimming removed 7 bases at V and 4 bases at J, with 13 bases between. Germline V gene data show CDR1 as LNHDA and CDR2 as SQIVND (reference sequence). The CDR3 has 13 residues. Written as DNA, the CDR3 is TGTGCCAGTACCAGGGGCGCAGGAGAGACCCAGTACTTC. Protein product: CASTRGAGETQYF. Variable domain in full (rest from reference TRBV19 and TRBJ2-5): DGGITQSPKYLFRKEGQNVTLSCEQNLNHDAMYWYRQDPGQGLRLIYYSQIVNDFQKGDIAEGYSVSREKKESFPLTVTSAQKNPTAFYLCASTRGAGETQYFGPGTRLLVL.

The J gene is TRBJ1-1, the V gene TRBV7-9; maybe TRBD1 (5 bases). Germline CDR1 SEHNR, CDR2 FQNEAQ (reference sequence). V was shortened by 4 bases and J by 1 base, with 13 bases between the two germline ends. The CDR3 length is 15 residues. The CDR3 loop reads CASSSLGLKNTEAFF. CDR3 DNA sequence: TGTGCCAGCAGCTCCTTGGGACTAAAGAACACTGAAGCTTTCTTT.

The CDR3 DNA follows: TGTGCCCTGCGACGACGGGGGGGCGCCTACAATGAGCAGTTCTTC. As protein: CALRRRGGAYNEQFF. The chain joins TRBV30 to TRBJ2-1; 8 nucleotides align to TRBD2. Trimming took 8 bases from V and 2 from J; bases not matched to a gene: 11. Looked up from germline, CDR1 is GTSNPN and CDR2 is SVGIG (reference sequence). The length of the CDR3 is 15 residues.

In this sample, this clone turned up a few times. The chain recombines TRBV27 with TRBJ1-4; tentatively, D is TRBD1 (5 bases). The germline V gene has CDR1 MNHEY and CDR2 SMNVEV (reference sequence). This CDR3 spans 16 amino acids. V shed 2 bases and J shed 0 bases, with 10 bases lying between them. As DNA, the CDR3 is TGTGCCAGCAGTTTACACGGGGGGGCAACTAATGAAAAACTGTTTTTT. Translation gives CASSLHGGATNEKLFF.

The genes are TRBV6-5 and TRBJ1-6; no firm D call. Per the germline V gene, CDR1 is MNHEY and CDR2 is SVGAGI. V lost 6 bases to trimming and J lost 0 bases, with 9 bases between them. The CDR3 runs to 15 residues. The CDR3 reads CASRPLSSYNSPLHF. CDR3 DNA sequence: TGTGCCAGCAGGCCATTGAGCTCCTATAATTCACCCCTCCACTTT.

The CDR3 nucleotides read TGTGCCAGCAGTTACCCAGATCGCACAGATACGCAGTATTTT. As protein: CASSYPDRTDTQYF. The gene calls are TRBV6-5 and TRBJ2-3, with D hard to call. The germline V and J ends were trimmed by 2 bases and 1 base, with 7 bases remaining between them. The CDR3 is 14 residues long. In germline, CDR1 is MNHEY, CDR2 SVGAGI.

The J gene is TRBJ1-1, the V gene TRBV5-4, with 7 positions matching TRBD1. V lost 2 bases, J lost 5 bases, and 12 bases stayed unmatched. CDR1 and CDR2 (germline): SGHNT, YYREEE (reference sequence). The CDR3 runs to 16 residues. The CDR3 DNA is TGTGCCAGCAGCTTACCCTGGGGACAGTCGTCTACTGAAGCTTTCTTT. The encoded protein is CASSLPWGQSSTEAFF.

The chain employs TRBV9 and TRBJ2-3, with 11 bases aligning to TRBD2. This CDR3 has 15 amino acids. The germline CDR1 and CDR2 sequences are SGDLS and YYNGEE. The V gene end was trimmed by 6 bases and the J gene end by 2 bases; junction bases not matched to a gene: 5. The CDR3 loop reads CASTLLAGDTDTQYF. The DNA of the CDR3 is TGTGCCAGCACCCTACTAGCGGGGGACACAGATACGCAGTATTTT.

This CDR3 is CASRGTGSYGYTF. Here the CDR3 DNA reads TGTGCCAGCAGGGGGACAGGGAGCTATGGCTACACCTTC. This chain links TRBV7-2 with TRBJ1-2; 9 bases fit TRBD1. Germline CDR1 SGHTA, CDR2 FQGNSA. V shed 6 bases, J shed 4 bases, and the junction held 3 bases outside the gene matches. The CDR3 has 13 residues.

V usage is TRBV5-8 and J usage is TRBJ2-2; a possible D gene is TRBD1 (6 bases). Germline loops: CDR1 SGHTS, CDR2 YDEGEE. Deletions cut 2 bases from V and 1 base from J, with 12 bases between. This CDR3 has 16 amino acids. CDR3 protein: CASSFRTAWNTGELFF. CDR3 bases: TGTGCCAGCAGCTTTCGGACAGCTTGGAACACCGGGGAGCTGTTTTTT.